Below are 16 T cell receptor beta chains sequenced from a single sample in a study of chemoradiotherapy in HPV16-positive cancers. The table came from immunoSEQ multiplex PCR; TCRdb's copy has only in-frame clones and leaves some out. The top ten clones hold approximately 5.7% of a sample with approximately 13,000 clones, roughly 84% of them seen once. Material: blood, obtained from a patient who underwent chemoradiotherapy. All receptors come from a human donor with HPV-associated anogenital cancer.

This chain connects TRBV6-1 to TRBJ1-2; D is ambiguous. Per germline, CDR1 MNHNS and CDR2 SASEGT. The CDR3 runs to 13 residues. Trimming stripped 6 bases from V and 4 bases from J, with 12 bases between. The CDR3 DNA sequence: TGTGCCAGCAGGTCTCCGGGAACCTATGGCTACACCTTC. Residues: CASRSPGTYGYTF.

The genes are TRBV5-1 and TRBJ2-3; D is undetermined. Germline lookup yields CDR1 SGHRS and CDR2 YFSETQ. V was clipped by 0 bases and J by 0 bases, with 17 bases between them. This CDR3 has 18 amino acids. The CDR3 sequence: CASSLDRKTTSSTDTQYF. CDR3 DNA: TGCGCCAGCAGCTTGGACCGCAAGACCACCTCTAGCACAGATACGCAGTATTTT. The entire variable domain, with the rest obtained from reference TRBV5-1 and TRBJ2-3, is as follows: KAGVTQTPRYLIKTRGQQVTLSCSPISGHRSVSWYQQTPGQGLQFLFEYFSETQRNKGNFPGRFSGRQFSNSRSEMNVSTLELGDSALYLCASSLDRKTTSSTDTQYFGPGTRLTVL.

The chain is built from TRBV21-1 and TRBJ2-7; the table's D call, TRBD1, was not checked against the DNA. TRBV21-1 is deemed a pseudogene. The length of the CDR3 is 14 residues. As DNA, the CDR3 is TGTGCCAGCGAAAAGACAGGCGTCTCCTACGAGCAGTACTTC. This sequence encodes CASEKTGVSYEQYF.

V gene TRBV16 combines with J gene TRBJ2-3, with 10 positions matching TRBD2. The V and J ends lost 2 bases and 3 bases, in that order; junction bases with no gene match: 2. The CDR3 loop spans 15 amino acids. Germline CDR1 and CDR2: KGHSY and FQNENV. The CDR3 loop is CASSQELAGTDTQYF. Written as DNA, the CDR3 is TGTGCCAGCAGCCAAGAACTAGCGGGAACAGATACGCAGTATTTT. The variable domain in full, completed from reference TRBV16 and TRBJ2-3, reads GEEVAQTPKHLVRGEGQKAKLYCAPIKGHSYVFWYQQVLKNEFKFLISFQNENVFDETGMPKERFSAKCLPNSPCSLEIQATKLEDSAVYFCASSQELAGTDTQYFGPGTRLTVL.

The chain carries TRBV10-2 and TRBJ2-6; D remains ambiguous. Per the germline V gene, CDR1 is WSHSY and CDR2 is SAAADI. The CDR3 covers 12 residues. V gave up 5 bases and J gave up 3 bases, with 2 bases separating them. This CDR3 reads CASSYGANVLTF. The DNA of the CDR3 is TGCGCCAGCAGTTATGGGGCCAACGTCCTGACTTTC.

The CDR3 region is CASGSGRPTDTQYF. The CDR3 region has the DNA TGTGCCAGCGGGAGTGGACGGCCCACAGATACGCAGTATTTT. V gene TRBV27 combines with J gene TRBJ2-3; D is perhaps TRBD2 (5 bases). Germline values: CDR1 MNHEY, CDR2 SMNVEV (reference sequence). This CDR3 has 14 amino acids. V lost 8 bases and J lost 2, with 14 bases in between.

V gene TRBV6-1 combines with J gene TRBJ2-3; 8 bases align to TRBD2. Germline trimming cut 3 bases from V and 0 bases from J; bases unmatched to any gene: 11. Germline V gene lookup returns CDR1 MNHNS and CDR2 SASEGT. The CDR3 is 18 residues long. CDR3 sequence: CASSDPFTSGQSTDTQYF. The CDR3 coding sequence is TGTGCCAGCAGTGACCCGTTTACTAGCGGTCAAAGCACAGATACGCAGTATTTT.

V is TRBV6-6 and J is TRBJ1-5; the D is unclear. CDR1 is MNHNY and CDR2 is SVGAGI in the germline V gene (reference sequence). Trimming shortened V by 6 bases and J by 5 bases, and 8 bases separated the two germline ends. There are 12 residues in the CDR3. In nucleotides, the CDR3 is TGTGCCAGCAGGGGCAGAGATCAGCCCCAGCATTTT. Its translation: CASRGRDQPQHF.

The V call is TRBV7-6, the J call TRBJ1-6; tentatively, D is TRBD1 (6 bases). The V and J ends lost 6 bases and 9 bases respectively, with 12 bases between them. This CDR3 has 13 residues. Germline values: CDR1 SGHVS, CDR2 FNYEAQ. This chain's CDR3 is CASSIDRISPLHF. The CDR3 DNA reads as TGTGCCAGCAGTATAGACAGGATTTCACCCCTCCACTTT.

This sequence joins TRBV9 and TRBJ2-3; TRBD2 is a possible D gene (5 bases). Germline assignment: CDR1 SGDLS and CDR2 YYNGEE. CDR3 size: 15 residues. Trimming cost V 0 bases and J 4 bases, with 12 bases left between them. The CDR3 protein is CASSVAGSEADTQYF. CDR3 in DNA: TGTGCCAGCAGCGTAGCTGGTAGCGAGGCAGATACGCAGTATTTT. Supplemented by reference TRBV9 and TRBJ2-3, the full variable domain reads DSGVTQTPKHLITATGQRVTLRCSPRSGDLSVYWYQQSLDQGLQFLIQYYNGEERAKGNILERFSAQQFPDLHSELNLSSLELGDSALYFCASSVAGSEADTQYFGPGTRLTVL.

This chain connects TRBV6-6 to TRBJ2-2; a possible D gene is TRBD1 (6 bases). Germline assignment: CDR1 MNHNY and CDR2 SVGAGI (reference sequence). V was pared by 0 bases and J by 4 bases, with 12 bases between. The CDR3 runs 16 residues. The CDR3 protein is CASSYSRKQGTGELFF. In DNA, the CDR3 is TGTGCCAGCAGTTACTCGAGGAAACAGGGCACCGGGGAGCTGTTTTTT.

The sample holds a few counts of this clone. As DNA, the CDR3 is TGTGCCAGCAGTATGACCGAGAACACTGAAGCTTTCTTT. This translates into CASSMTENTEAFF. The gene calls are TRBV2 and TRBJ1-1, with D unresolved. This CDR3 contains 13 residues. CDR1 is SNHLY and CDR2 is FYNNEI in the germline V gene. The germline V and J ends were trimmed by 5 bases and 1 base, with 8 bases remaining between them.

The chain has TRBV5-5 and TRBJ2-1, with 7 bases that match TRBD1. Unmatched junction bases numbered 11, after V lost 4 bases and J lost 1 base. From germline, CDR1 is SGHKS and CDR2 YYEKEE (reference sequence). The CDR3 loop spans 17 amino acids. In DNA form, the CDR3 reads TGTGCCAGCAGCAAAGAGACAGGGTTCTCTTCCTACAATGAGCAGTTCTTC. Residues: CASSKETGFSSYNEQFF.

DNA for the CDR3: TGTGCCAGCAGCTGGGACGCTAGGGCTAATGAAAAACTGTTTTTT. Translation: CASSWDARANEKLFF. The chain employs TRBV11-2 and TRBJ1-4, with a possible D match to TRBD1 (5 bases). The CDR3 covers 15 residues. V was trimmed by 4 bases and J by 3 bases, leaving 12 bases between them. Germline CDR1 SGHAT, CDR2 FQNNGV.

The chain combines TRBV9 with TRBJ2-5, with 9 nucleotides matching TRBD2. The CDR3 contains 16 residues. V lost 0 bases and J lost 2; bases outside the gene matches: 5. CDR1 and CDR2 from the germline V gene are SGDLS and YYNGEE. The CDR3 region is CASSVGGGGAQETQYF. CDR3 DNA: TGTGCCAGCAGCGTAGGAGGCGGGGGGGCTCAAGAGACCCAGTACTTC.

V usage is TRBV19 and J usage is TRBJ1-1, with D hard to call. Germline V CDR1 and CDR2: LNHDA, SQIVND (reference sequence). V was pared by 4 bases and J by 0 bases, with 18 bases between. This CDR3 is 17 amino acids long. CDR3 in amino acids: CASSTPLWPSMNTEAFF. CDR3 nucleotide sequence: TGTGCCAGTAGTACGCCGCTCTGGCCGTCAATGAACACTGAAGCTTTCTTT.